Below are 31 T cell receptor beta chains sequenced from a single sample in a study of blood T cell repertoires in COVID-19. Sequencing was performed with immunoSEQ multiplex PCR; in TCRdb, only in-frame clones are kept and a portion is missing. In the table there are approximately 230,000 clones, 70% to 85% of which are singletons. Input material: PBMCs or T cells enriched from blood (not recorded which). These receptors originate from a man aged 35-49 years who had recovered from COVID-19.

The genes are TRBV11-2 and TRBJ1-4; D gene unclear. V lost 3 bases and J 0 bases, leaving 8 bases between the germline ends. CDR1 and CDR2 from the germline V gene are SGHAT and FQNNGV. The CDR3 runs 15 residues. DNA of the CDR3: TGTGCCAGCAGCTTGGGCACCCCAACTAATGAAAAACTGTTTTTT. Translation: CASSLGTPTNEKLFF.

The chain employs TRBV10-1 and TRBJ2-7, with TRBD2 identical over 9 bases. The CDR3 totals 14 residues. CDR1 is WNHNN, CDR2 SYGVQD, per germline (reference sequence). V shed 5 bases and J 2 bases; nucleotides not matched to a gene: 4. CDR3 sequence: CASSRGGRAYEQYF. The CDR3 DNA is TGCGCCAGCAGTAGGGGCGGGAGGGCCTACGAGCAGTACTTC.

This clone showed up just once. The chain joins TRBV6-2 or TRBV6-3 to TRBJ2-2; 9 bases are shared with TRBD1. J gave up 8 bases and V 6 bases, and 10 bases lay outside the gene matches. The length of the CDR3 is 15 residues. Germline V lookup: CDR1 MNHEY, CDR2 SVGEGT. The CDR3 sequence: CASSLLTGGLGELFF. The CDR3 DNA is TGTGCCAGCAGCCTACTGACAGGGGGTTTGGGGGAGCTGTTTTTT.

A remark on this clone: The junction and the germline gene differ at one end; a read error may be behind it. The V and J genes are TRBV12-3 or TRBV12-4 and TRBJ2-4, with D possibly matching TRBD2 (6 bases). The CDR3 runs to 11 residues. The CDR3 reads CASIPRAPGRF. CDR3 in DNA: TGTGCCAGCATTCCTAGGGCCCCGGGGAGGTTC.

The table lists this clone with a count of one. CDR3 bases: TGTGCCAGCAGTCCCGGGACAGGGGGCTGGGAGCAGTACTTC. Amino acids: CASSPGTGGWEQYF. The chain carries TRBV27 and TRBJ2-7, with TRBD1 matching over 12 bases. The CDR3 loop spans 14 amino acids. V shed 5 bases, J shed 7 bases, and the junction held 6 bases outside the gene matches. CDR1 and CDR2 from the germline V gene are MNHEY and SMNVEV (reference sequence).

The chain combines TRBV2 with TRBJ2-2, with D maybe TRBD1 (6 bases). Trimming removed 6 bases at V and 3 bases at J, with 20 bases between. The CDR3 runs 17 residues. Germline V gene sequence: CDR1 SNHLY, CDR2 FYNNEI. CDR3 loop: CASRAVAGARHTGELFF. CDR3 nucleotide sequence: TGTGCCAGCAGGGCCGTCGCAGGGGCCCGCCACACCGGGGAGCTGTTTTTT. Drawing the rest from reference TRBV2 and TRBJ2-2, the complete variable domain is EPEVTQTPSHQVTQMGQEVILRCVPISNHLYFYWYRQILGQKVEFLVSFYNNEISEKSEIFDDQFSVERPDGSNFTLKIRSTKLEDSAMYFCASRAVAGARHTGELFFGEGSRLTVL.

This chain uses TRBV12-3 or TRBV12-4 with TRBJ1-1; the D is unclear. CDR3 length: 13 residues. Trimming took 3 bases from V and 1 from J, leaving 6 bases between them. The DNA of the CDR3 is TGTGCCAGCAGTTTCAACACGAACACTGAAGCTTTCTTT. This translates into CASSFNTNTEAFF.

CDR3: CASSLTSNTEAFF. In DNA form, the CDR3 reads TGTGCCAGCAGTTTAACATCGAACACTGAAGCTTTCTTT. V usage is TRBV27 and J usage is TRBJ1-1; D is unclear. The length of the CDR3 is 13 residues. Germline V CDR1 and CDR2: MNHEY, SMNVEV (reference sequence). V was pared by 2 bases and J by 1 base, with 5 bases between.

The chain is built from TRBV10-3 and TRBJ2-5, with D perhaps TRBD1 (6 bases). The CDR3 spans 16 residues. V lost 0 bases to trimming and J lost 4 bases, with 15 bases between them. The V gene's germline CDR1 is ENHRY and CDR2 SYGVKD. The CDR3 nucleotides are TGTGCCATCAGTGAGTCAAGGGGGTATCCTGCAGAGACCCAGTACTTC. Amino acid sequence: CAISESRGYPAETQYF.

About this clone itself: This CDR3 is also generated by other DNA sequences in the sample. The chain is built from TRBV28 and TRBJ2-7; D uncertain. Germline V gene sequence: CDR1 MDHEN, CDR2 SYDVKM. Trimming cost V 2 bases and J 1 base, with 6 bases left between them. This CDR3 region has 13 residues. CDR3 sequence: CASSLGQSYEQYF. The CDR3, as DNA: TGTGCCAGCAGTTTAGGGCAATCCTACGAGCAGTACTTC.

Details on this clone: Other DNA sequences in the same sample also yield this CDR3. The rearrangement joins TRBV10-3 to TRBJ1-5, with D uncertain. Germline V gene data show CDR1 as ENHRY and CDR2 as SYGVKD. The CDR3 has 12 amino acids. Between the trimmed V and J ends, which lost 8 bases and 4 bases, there was a span of 9 bases. CDR3 sequence reads: CAISDSNQPQHF. The CDR3, as DNA: TGTGCCATCTCGGACTCGAATCAGCCCCAGCATTTT.

The rearrangement links TRBV5-6 to TRBJ2-5, with TRBD1 matching over 8 bases. Germline V gives CDR1 SGHDT, CDR2 YYEEEE. V was clipped by 3 bases and J by 4 bases; unmatched bases: 5. The CDR3 extends over 14 amino acids. CDR3 bases: TGTGCCAGCAGCTCAATAACAGGGGGAGAGACCCAGTACTTC. This translates into CASSSITGGETQYF.

V and J are TRBV4-2 and TRBJ1-1, with D possibly TRBD1 on 6 matching bases. Germline CDR1 LGHNA, CDR2 YNFKEQ. V dropped 1 base and J dropped 1 base, with 10 bases sitting between them. The CDR3 loop spans 15 amino acids. The DNA for the CDR3 is TGTGCCAGCAGCCAAGTTGAACAGGGGAACACTGAAGCTTTCTTT. This gives the protein CASSQVEQGNTEAFF.

The chain uses TRBV2 and TRBJ1-1; 8 nucleotides match TRBD1. Germline V lookup: CDR1 SNHLY, CDR2 FYNNEI. The CDR3 is made up of 15 amino acids. V lost 10 bases and J lost 1; bases outside the gene matches: 11. The CDR3 DNA reads as TGTGCCATCACAGGGGGTGCAGTTAGGAACACTGAAGCTTTCTTT. It specifies CAITGGAVRNTEAFF.

In its sample, this clone was seen once. The V and J genes are TRBV5-1 and TRBJ1-3; D is possibly TRBD1 (5 bases). CDR1 is SGHRS, CDR2 YFSETQ, per germline. Between the trimmed V and J ends, which lost 4 bases and 0 bases, there was a span of 17 bases. This CDR3 region has 17 residues. CDR3 loop: CASSPTGSEYSGNTIYF. The CDR3 DNA reads TGCGCCAGCAGCCCCACAGGAAGCGAATACTCTGGAAACACCATATATTTT.

The rearrangement joins TRBV2 to TRBJ1-5; D is perhaps TRBD1 (6 bases). Trimming stripped 6 bases from V and 4 bases from J, with 16 bases between. Germline values: CDR1 SNHLY, CDR2 FYNNEI. The CDR3 contains 15 residues. CDR3 DNA: TGTGCCAGCAGCGGGGGGGGGCGAAGTAATCAGCCCCAGCATTTT. Its protein product is CASSGGGRSNQPQHF.

J is TRBJ1-5 and V is TRBV3-1 (or the pseudogene TRBV3-2), with D perhaps matching TRBD1 (5 bases). The CDR3 loop spans 15 amino acids. Trimming stripped 1 base from V and 4 bases from J, with 11 bases between. Germline loops: CDR1 LGHDT, CDR2 YNNKEL (reference sequence). CDR3 nucleotide sequence: TGTGCCAGCAGCCAAGGTCGGGGGTGGAATCAGCCCCAGCATTTT. Translated: CASSQGRGWNQPQHF.

This clone was counted only a few times. V usage is TRBV28 and J usage is TRBJ1-1; D is ambiguous. V lost 7 bases and J 11 bases, leaving 20 bases between the germline ends. The CDR3 covers 13 residues. The germline CDR1 and CDR2 sequences are MDHEN and SYDVKM. CDR3 DNA sequence: TGTGCCAGCAAAGCCCGGGTTACGGGTGACGCTTTCTTT. Amino acid sequence: CASKARVTGDAFF.

The chain has TRBV3-1 (or the pseudogene TRBV3-2) and TRBJ1-2; 7 nucleotides align to TRBD1. V lost 3 bases to trimming and J lost 0 bases; unmatched junction nucleotides: 7. The CDR3 consists of 16 residues. Germline V gene sequence: CDR1 LGHDT, CDR2 YNNKEL (reference sequence). The CDR3 DNA follows: TGTGCCAGCAGCCAGGGGTGGGACAGAGCTAACTATGGCTACACCTTC. It encodes CASSQGWDRANYGYTF.

This chain uses TRBV5-1 with TRBJ2-7; TRBD2 is a possible D gene (7 bases). With 4 bases removed from V and 1 base from J, the gap between germline ends came to 15 bases. From germline, CDR1 is SGHRS and CDR2 YFSETQ. The CDR3 is 15 amino acids. CDR3 DNA sequence: TGCGCCAGCAGCAGAGGGGGGGACCAATCCTACGAGCAGTACTTC. Its protein is CASSRGGDQSYEQYF. The full variable domain, its missing parts supplied by reference TRBV5-1 and TRBJ2-7, is KAGVTQTPRYLIKTRGQQVTLSCSPISGHRSVSWYQQTPGQGLQFLFEYFSETQRNKGNFPGRFSGRQFSNSRSEMNVSTLELGDSALYLCASSRGGDQSYEQYFGPGTRLTVT.

The CDR3 protein is CASSPLKAGGLLVGELFF. CDR3 DNA: TGTGCCAGCAGTCCCCTCAAAGCAGGGGGCCTTTTAGTCGGGGAGCTGTTTTTT. The gene calls are TRBV27 and TRBJ2-2, with 8 bases lining up with TRBD1. The CDR3 is 18 amino acids. The V and J ends lost 5 bases and 7 bases, in that order; junction bases with no gene match: 18. CDR1 is MNHEY and CDR2 is SMNVEV in the germline V gene (reference sequence).

This clone appeared once. The chain links TRBV5-3 to TRBJ2-5; D might be TRBD2 (5 bases). TRBV5-3 is placed among ORFs of uncertain function. The CDR3 extends over 13 amino acids. Trimming removed 1 base at V and 1 base at J, with 5 bases between. In nucleotides, the CDR3 is TGTGCCAGAAGCTTGACTAGCCAAGAGACCCAGTACTTC. Translation gives CARSLTSQETQYF.

CDR3 amino acids: CASSLEGVNSPLHF. Here the CDR3 DNA reads TGTGCCAGCAGCTTGGAGGGGGTCAATTCACCCCTCCACTTT. The chain carries TRBV5-6 and TRBJ1-6, with D perhaps matching TRBD1 (6 bases). This CDR3 is 14 amino acids long. The germline V and J ends were trimmed by 0 bases and 7 bases, with 8 bases remaining between them. Germline lookup yields CDR1 SGHDT and CDR2 YYEEEE.

This clone was seen a few times. The rearrangement links TRBV5-4 to TRBJ1-5; D is perhaps TRBD1 (6 bases). The CDR3 covers 13 residues. Germline CDR1 SGHNT, CDR2 YYREEE (reference sequence). The V end was cut by 4 bases, the J end by 7 bases, with 12 bases between. The CDR3 here is CASSPQGGQPQHF. DNA for the CDR3: TGTGCCAGCAGCCCACAGGGAGGGCAGCCCCAGCATTTT.

The rearrangement links TRBV28 to TRBJ2-7; a weak D match, TRBD1 (5 bases). Trimming shortened V by 6 bases and J by 3 bases, and 18 bases separated the two germline ends. The CDR3 is made up of 15 amino acids. In germline, CDR1 is MDHEN, CDR2 SYDVKM. The CDR3 nucleotides read TGTGCCAGCAGGGGGATTGGGCAGGGTAACTACGAGCAGTACTTC. Translating gives CASRGIGQGNYEQYF.

This clone was picked up one time. The genes are TRBV19 and TRBJ1-1; D is ambiguous. Germline V gives CDR1 LNHDA, CDR2 SQIVND (reference sequence). The CDR3 has 15 residues. V lost 5 bases and J lost 2, with 15 bases in between. The CDR3 region has the DNA TGTGCCAGTAGTGTCCAAGGACTGAGAAACACTGAAGCTTTCTTT. This translates into CASSVQGLRNTEAFF.

The chain joins TRBV7-2 to TRBJ2-2, with 8 bases aligning to TRBD2. The V gene end was trimmed by 7 bases and the J gene end by 2 bases; junction bases not matched to a gene: 3. The CDR3 consists of 14 residues. Germline lookup yields CDR1 SGHTA and CDR2 FQGNSA. CDR3 sequence: CASKGLVNTGELFF. The CDR3 DNA is TGTGCCAGCAAGGGACTAGTAAACACCGGGGAGCTGTTTTTT.

The chain combines TRBV6-5 with TRBJ1-2; a weak D match, TRBD1 (6 bases). This CDR3 is 13 amino acids long. The ends were cut back, 6 bases at V and 8 bases at J, with 16 bases in the middle. The V gene's germline CDR1 is MNHEY and CDR2 SVGAGI. The CDR3 sequence is CASRLQGVQGYTF. The DNA of the CDR3 is TGTGCCAGCAGACTACAGGGCGTCCAGGGCTACACCTTC.

The chain has TRBV4-1 and TRBJ2-1; 10 nucleotides align to TRBD2. Looked up from germline, CDR1 is MGHRA and CDR2 is YSYEKL. V lost 4 bases to trimming and J lost 7 bases; unmatched junction nucleotides: 7. This CDR3 has 15 residues. CDR3 sequence (DNA): TGCGCCAGCAGCCTAACTAGCGGGATAGGGAATGAGCAGTTCTTC. Amino acids: CASSLTSGIGNEQFF.

This chain joins TRBV10-3 and TRBJ1-1, with 10 bases that match TRBD1. The CDR3 contains 14 residues. Germline-derived CDR1 and CDR2 are ENHRY and SYGVKD. Germline trimming cut 4 bases from V and 4 bases from J; bases unmatched to any gene: 3. CDR3 bases: TGTGCCATCAGTGGGACAGGGGGAAGCACTGAAGCTTTCTTT. Its protein is CAISGTGGSTEAFF.

DNA of the CDR3: TGTGCCTGGAGGCGGACAGGAAGCTCTGGAAACACCATATATTTT. Encoded protein: CAWRRTGSSGNTIYF. This rearrangement joins TRBV30 to TRBJ1-3; 7 bases agree with TRBD1. Germline-derived CDR1 and CDR2 are GTSNPN and SVGIG (reference sequence). The CDR3 contains 15 residues. The V segment lost 3 bases and the J segment 0 bases; nucleotides outside the gene matches: 5.